One sample yielded the 19 T cell receptor beta chains listed below, sequenced in a study of identical twins. Via MiXCR, TCRdb re-called the 5' RACE reads, giving one row per CDR3 protein. The table records about 150,000 distinct CDR3 sequences, roughly 3.3% of them present only once. The sample consisted of memory T cells sorted from blood. These receptors were obtained from a man between 18 and 29 years old in good health.

This clonotype was counted at least ten times. The chain carries TRBV10-2 and TRBJ1-1; 7 nucleotides match TRBD1. From germline, CDR1 is WSHSY and CDR2 SAAADI. This CDR3 region has 13 residues. The V gene end was trimmed by 8 bases and the J gene end by 5 bases; junction bases not matched to a gene: 8. CDR3 in amino acids: CASALRGATEAFF. DNA for the CDR3: TGCGCCAGCGCCCTCAGGGGGGCGACTGAAGCTTTCTTT.

Ten or more counts support this clonotype. The CDR3 is CASSQDSNTGELFF. CDR3 DNA: TGCGCCAGCAGCCAAGATTCGAACACCGGGGAGCTGTTTTTT. The chain is built from TRBV4-1 and TRBJ2-2, with no clear D. Trimming shortened V by 0 bases and J by 0 bases, and 2 bases separated the two germline ends. This CDR3 comprises 14 residues. Germline CDR1 and CDR2: MGHRA and YSYEKL.

The table lists this clonotype with many counts. The gene calls are TRBV5-1 and TRBJ1-4; 10 bases are a match to TRBD1. Trimming removed 3 bases from V and 6 bases from J; junction bases left unmatched: 2. Germline V gives CDR1 SGHRS, CDR2 YFSETQ. This CDR3 is built from 14 residues. For the CDR3, the DNA is TGCGCCAGCAGCTACGGGACAGGGGATGAAAAACTGTTTTTT. This translates into CASSYGTGDEKLFF.

This clonotype has a count of ten or more. This chain joins TRBV20-1 and TRBJ2-3; 7 bases are shared with TRBD1. V lost 5 bases and J lost 4; bases outside the gene matches: 6. The germline V gene has CDR1 DFQATT and CDR2 SNEGSKA (reference sequence). This CDR3 comprises 13 residues. The CDR3 sequence is CSAPAGTADTQYF. CDR3 nucleotides: TGCAGTGCTCCTGCCGGGACAGCAGATACGCAGTATTTT.

This chain uses TRBV7-9 with TRBJ1-2; TRBD1 matches 8 bases. J lost 7 bases, V lost 5 bases, and 12 bases had no gene match. Germline CDR1 SEHNR, CDR2 FQNEAQ (reference sequence). The CDR3 loop spans 15 amino acids. CDR3 in amino acids: CASSVSDRAVSGYTF. The CDR3 DNA follows: TGTGCCAGCAGCGTCTCGGACAGGGCCGTGAGTGGCTACACCTTC.

This clonotype was seen many times. The chain carries TRBV7-2 and TRBJ2-7; TRBD2 aligns across 9 bases. The CDR3 is 13 amino acids. Per the germline V gene, CDR1 is SGHTA and CDR2 is FQGNSA. V lost 1 base to trimming and J lost 13 bases; unmatched junction nucleotides: 8. Written as DNA, the CDR3 is TGTGCCAGCAGCTTAGGGCGGGAGGGGCGGATTTACTTC. Translating it yields CASSLGREGRIYF.

The table lists this clonotype with many counts. The rearrangement links TRBV3-1 to TRBJ1-2; no reliable D call. Germline assignment: CDR1 LGHDT and CDR2 YNNKEL (reference sequence). V lost 1 base and J lost 7, with 10 bases in between. This CDR3 spans 13 amino acids. CDR3 DNA: TGTGCCAGCAGCCAAGGGCAAGGTGGTGGCTACACCTTC. As protein: CASSQGQGGGYTF.

This clonotype showed up many times. The chain couples TRBV11-1 to TRBJ2-5; D remains unclear. The ends were cut back, 5 bases at V and 4 bases at J, with 14 bases in the middle. The CDR3 runs 14 residues. The germline V gene encodes CDR1 SGHAT and CDR2 FQDESV (reference sequence). As DNA, the CDR3 is TGTGCCAGCAGCCCCACCTCATCAGGAGAGACCCAGTACTTC. It translates to CASSPTSSGETQYF.

By sample fraction, this clonotype is medium-sized. The rearrangement links TRBV10-3 to TRBJ2-3, with a possible D match to TRBD1 (6 bases). The CDR3 length is 15 residues. CDR1 is ENHRY and CDR2 is SYGVKD in the germline V gene. V lost 6 bases and J lost 6, with 19 bases in between. This chain's CDR3 is CAIRLGAAARDTQYF. The DNA of the CDR3 is TGTGCCATCAGGTTGGGGGCAGCCGCCAGGGATACGCAGTATTTT.

Ten or more counts support this clonotype. The chain has TRBV16 and TRBJ1-5; possibly TRBD1 for D (6 bases). CDR3 length: 14 residues. V lost 0 bases to trimming and J lost 7 bases, with 10 bases between them. Germline V gene lookup returns CDR1 KGHSY and CDR2 FQNENV. For the CDR3, the DNA is TGTGCCAGCAGCCAATCGAGGGGGGGACAGCCCCAGCATTTT. Its protein product is CASSQSRGGQPQHF. The variable domain in full, completed from reference TRBV16 and TRBJ1-5, reads GEEVAQTPKHLVRGEGQKAKLYCAPIKGHSYVFWYQQVLKNEFKFLISFQNENVFDETGMPKERFSAKCLPNSPCSLEIQATKLEDSAVYFCASSQSRGGQPQHFGDGTRLSIL.

This clonotype was seen ten or more times. The J gene is TRBJ2-5, the V gene TRBV29-1; TRBD2 might be the D (5 bases). The CDR3 runs 13 residues. Trimming left V 4 bases short and J 5 bases short, with 14 bases between. Per germline, CDR1 SQVTM and CDR2 ANQGSEA. The CDR3 loop is CSVARSGFETQYF. The CDR3, as DNA: TGCAGCGTTGCGAGATCGGGGTTTGAGACCCAGTACTTC.

This clonotype came up many times. The missing conserved phenylalanine or tryptophan at the end of this CDR3 makes a read error likely. The limits of the CDR3 on the DNA are not certain, so only TCRdb's listed CDR3 is given. This chain joins TRBV21-1 and TRBJ2-7; the D segment call TRBD2 is taken from the table without a DNA check. TRBV21-1 is designated a pseudogene. The CDR3 is made up of 11 amino acids, end residues included. The CDR3 here is CASSNREGQSG.

This clonotype was seen repeatedly, ten times or more. The J gene is TRBJ1-1, the V gene TRBV20-1, with 7 nucleotides matching TRBD1. From germline, CDR1 is DFQATT and CDR2 SNEGSKA (reference sequence). The ends lost 0 bases at V and 10 bases at J; junction bases unmatched: 14. The CDR3 is 15 amino acids. CDR3: CSARDWGNRGGLAFF. The CDR3, as DNA: TGCAGTGCTAGAGATTGGGGGAACAGGGGTGGACTAGCTTTCTTT.

This clonotype occurred many times. The chain links TRBV12-3 or TRBV12-4 to TRBJ1-1; D is perhaps TRBD1 (6 bases). This CDR3 contains 15 residues. V was clipped by 6 bases and J by 4 bases, with 18 bases between them. In DNA form, the CDR3 reads TGTGCCAGCAGCGACTGGGGGGCGCATTCCACTGAAGCTTTCTTT. Translation gives CASSDWGAHSTEAFF.

This clonotype was picked up many times. This chain links TRBV3-1 with TRBJ2-3, with D possibly being TRBD1 (6 bases). Germline V lookup: CDR1 LGHDT, CDR2 YNNKEL (reference sequence). The CDR3 is made up of 16 amino acids. Trimming left V 4 bases short and J 3 bases short, with 17 bases between. CDR3 loop: CASSPGTGLRTDTQYF. The CDR3 nucleotides are TGTGCCAGCAGCCCCGGAACAGGGTTAAGGACAGATACGCAGTATTTT.

There are many counts of this clonotype. The chain employs TRBV20-1 and TRBJ2-3; no reliable D call. Per the germline V gene, CDR1 is DFQATT and CDR2 is SNEGSKA (reference sequence). CDR3 size: 11 residues. V lost 5 bases and J lost 7, with 10 bases in between. In DNA, the CDR3 is TGCAGTGCTGCCCCCGAGAATACGCAGTATTTT. This encodes CSAAPENTQYF.

Many counts were recorded for this clonotype. The chain carries TRBV12-3 or TRBV12-4 and TRBJ1-4; D not certain. Trimming took 6 bases from V and 7 from J, leaving 6 bases between them. This CDR3 comprises 11 residues. CDR3 sequence: CASRQAEKLFF. CDR3 DNA sequence: TGTGCCAGCAGACAAGCTGAAAAACTGTTTTTT.

This clonotype came up many times. This rearrangement joins TRBV20-1 to TRBJ2-3; 9 nucleotides line up with TRBD2. From germline, CDR1 is DFQATT and CDR2 SNEGSKA (reference sequence). Trimming removed 5 bases from V and 2 bases from J; junction bases left unmatched: 11. The CDR3 consists of 16 residues. The CDR3 DNA is TGCAGTGCTGGGGAGTTAGCGGGAGTGAACACAGATACGCAGTATTTT. Protein sequence: CSAGELAGVNTDTQYF.

This clonotype was recorded many times. CDR3: CASSPSHRSYEQYF. CDR3 DNA sequence: TGTGCCAGCAGCCCATCACACAGGTCCTACGAGCAGTACTTC. The chain is built from TRBV9 and TRBJ2-7; weak D call: TRBD1 (5 bases). Germline V gene sequence: CDR1 SGDLS, CDR2 YYNGEE. Trimming cost V 4 bases and J 1 base, with 12 bases left between them. The CDR3 is 14 amino acids.